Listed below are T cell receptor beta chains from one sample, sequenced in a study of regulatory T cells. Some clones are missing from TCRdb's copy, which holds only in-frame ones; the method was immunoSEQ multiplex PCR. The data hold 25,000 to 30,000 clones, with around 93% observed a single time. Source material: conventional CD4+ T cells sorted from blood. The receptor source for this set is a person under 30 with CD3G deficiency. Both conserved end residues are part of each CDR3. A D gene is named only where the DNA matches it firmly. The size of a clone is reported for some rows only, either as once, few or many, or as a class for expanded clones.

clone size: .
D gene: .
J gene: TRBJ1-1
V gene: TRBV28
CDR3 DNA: TGTGCCAGCAGACGTACGCCCAAAGCCATAGACACTGAAGCTTTCTTT
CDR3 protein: CASRRTPKAIDTEAFF

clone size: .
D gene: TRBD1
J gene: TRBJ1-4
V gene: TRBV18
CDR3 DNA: TGTGCCAGCTCCCCGTTTGCGGGACAGGGAAATGAAAAACTGTTTTTT
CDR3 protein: CASSPFAGQGNEKLFF

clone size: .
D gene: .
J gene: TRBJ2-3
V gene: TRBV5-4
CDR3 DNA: TGTGCCAGCAGCTTGATGTCCGGGGGCGGCACAGATACGCAGTATTTT
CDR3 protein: CASSLMSGGGTDTQYF

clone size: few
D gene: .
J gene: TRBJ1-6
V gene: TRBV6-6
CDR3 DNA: TGTGCCAGCAGTTACGGTCTAAATTCACCCCTCCACTTT
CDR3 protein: CASSYGLNSPLHF

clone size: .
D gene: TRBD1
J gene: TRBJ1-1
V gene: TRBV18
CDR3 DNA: TGTGCCAGCTCACAGGGACAGGGTGTCACTGAAGCTTTCTTT
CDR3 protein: CASSQGQGVTEAFF

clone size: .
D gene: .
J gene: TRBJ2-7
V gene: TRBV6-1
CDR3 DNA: TGTGCCAGCAGTGTTCGAAGCGTCTACGAGCAGTACTTC
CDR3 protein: CASSVRSVYEQYF

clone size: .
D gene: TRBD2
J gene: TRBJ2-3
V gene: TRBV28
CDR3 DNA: TGTGCCAGCAGTTTGACTAGCGGGAGGGGGACAGATACGCAGTATTTT
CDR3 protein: CASSLTSGRGTDTQYF

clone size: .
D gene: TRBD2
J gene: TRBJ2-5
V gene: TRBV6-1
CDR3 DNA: TGTGCCAGCAGTCGGGGGGTCATTGGAGAAGGGACCCAGTACTTC
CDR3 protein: CASSRGVIGEGTQYF

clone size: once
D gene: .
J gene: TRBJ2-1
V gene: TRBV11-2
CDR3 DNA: TGTGCCAGCAGCTTAGGTTACAGCCACAATGAGCAGTTCTTC
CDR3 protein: CASSLGYSHNEQFF

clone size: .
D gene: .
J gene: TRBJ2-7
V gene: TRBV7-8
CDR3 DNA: TGTGCCAGCAGCTTAGTGGCGGAAAGCTCCTACGAGCAGTACTTC
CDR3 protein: CASSLVAESSYEQYF

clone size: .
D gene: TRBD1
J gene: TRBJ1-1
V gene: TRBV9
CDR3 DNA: TGTGCCAGCAGCGTAGGACAGGGGGAAGGCACTGAAGCTTTCTTT
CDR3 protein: CASSVGQGEGTEAFF

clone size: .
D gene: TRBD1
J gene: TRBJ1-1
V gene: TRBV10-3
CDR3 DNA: TGTGCCCTAAGGGACAGGCCGAACACTGAAGCTTTCTTT
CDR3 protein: CALRDRPNTEAFF

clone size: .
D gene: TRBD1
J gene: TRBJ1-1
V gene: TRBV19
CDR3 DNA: TGTGCCAGTAGTCGGACAGGGACAGCGACCGGTGGGGCTTTCTTT
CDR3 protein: CASSRTGTATGGAFF

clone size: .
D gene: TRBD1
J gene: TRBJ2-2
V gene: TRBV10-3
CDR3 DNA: TGTGCCATCAGTTTCCCGGACAGGACGAACACCGGGGAGCTGTTTTTT
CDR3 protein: CAISFPDRTNTGELFF

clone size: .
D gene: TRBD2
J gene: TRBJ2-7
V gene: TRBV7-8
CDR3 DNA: TGTGCCAGCAGCCCCAGCGGGGCTCCCTACGAGCAGTACTTC
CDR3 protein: CASSPSGAPYEQYF

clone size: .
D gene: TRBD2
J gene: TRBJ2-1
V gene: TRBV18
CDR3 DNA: TGTGCCAGCTCGACTAGCGCGAATGAGCAGTTCTTC
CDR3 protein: CASSTSANEQFF

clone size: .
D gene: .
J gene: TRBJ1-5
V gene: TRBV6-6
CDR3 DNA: TGTGCCAGCAGCCCCGGGGGCGGGGGATATCAGCCCCAGCATTTT
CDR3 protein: CASSPGGGGYQPQHF

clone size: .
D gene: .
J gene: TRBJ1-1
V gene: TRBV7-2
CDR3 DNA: TGTGCCAGCAGCTTCGGGGCTCTGAAACTCGACACTGAAGCTTTCTTT
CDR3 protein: CASSFGALKLDTEAFF

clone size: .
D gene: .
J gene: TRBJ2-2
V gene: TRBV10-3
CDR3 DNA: TGTGCCTCCAGAGGACAGCCGAACACCGGGGAGCTGTTTTTT
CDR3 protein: CASRGQPNTGELFF

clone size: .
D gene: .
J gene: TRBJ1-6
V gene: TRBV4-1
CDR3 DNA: TGCGCCAGCAGCCAGCTACTTGGGGGGCATTCACCCCTCCACTTT
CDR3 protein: CASSQLLGGHSPLHF

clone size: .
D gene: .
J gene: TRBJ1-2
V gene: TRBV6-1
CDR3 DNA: TGTGCCAGCGGGGTGGTAGGGTTGAGTAAAGGCTACACCTTC
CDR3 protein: CASGVVGLSKGYTF

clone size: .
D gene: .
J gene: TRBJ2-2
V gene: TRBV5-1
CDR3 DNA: TGCGCCAGCAGCTTGGATTTCACCGGGGAGCTGTTTTTT
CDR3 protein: CASSLDFTGELFF

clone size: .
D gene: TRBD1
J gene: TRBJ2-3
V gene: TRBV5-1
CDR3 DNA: TGCGCCAGCAGCTTGGGACAGGGGGCAGATACGCAGTATTTT
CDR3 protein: CASSLGQGADTQYF

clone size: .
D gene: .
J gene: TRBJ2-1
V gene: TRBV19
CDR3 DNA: TGTGCCAGTAGCCGATTTGCGGGTAATGAGCAGTTCTTC
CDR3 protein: CASSRFAGNEQFF

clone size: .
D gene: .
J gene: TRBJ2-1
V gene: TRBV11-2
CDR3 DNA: TGTGCCAGCAGCGAGACAAATCTCTCCTACAATGAGCAGTTCTTC
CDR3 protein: CASSETNLSYNEQFF

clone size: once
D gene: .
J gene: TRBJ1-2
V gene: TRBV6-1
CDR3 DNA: TGTGCCAGCAGTGAAGCCCAGGGGTACTATGGCTACACCTTC
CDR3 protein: CASSEAQGYYGYTF

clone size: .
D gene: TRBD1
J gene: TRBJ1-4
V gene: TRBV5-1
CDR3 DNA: TGCGCCAGCAGCTTAGCCCCCGCCGGGACAGGATCTGGAAAACTGTTTTTT
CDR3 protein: CASSLAPAGTGSGKLFF

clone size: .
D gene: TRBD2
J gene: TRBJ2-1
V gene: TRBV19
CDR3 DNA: TGTGCCAGTAGTATTCAAGCGGGAGGGTACAATGAGCAGTTCTTC
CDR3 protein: CASSIQAGGYNEQFF

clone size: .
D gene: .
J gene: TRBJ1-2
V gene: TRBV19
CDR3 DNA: TGTGCCAGTAGTAGCGCCCGGGGAGTCGGCTACACCTTC
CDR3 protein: CASSSARGVGYTF

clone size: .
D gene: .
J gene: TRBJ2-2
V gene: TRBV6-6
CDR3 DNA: TGTGCCAGCAGTTACTCGATCCAGAACACCGGGGAGCTGTTTTTT
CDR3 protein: CASSYSIQNTGELFF

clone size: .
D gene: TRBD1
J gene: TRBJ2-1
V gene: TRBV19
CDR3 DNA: TGTGCCAGTAGTGTCACAGGGGGCAATGAGCAGTTCTTC
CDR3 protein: CASSVTGGNEQFF

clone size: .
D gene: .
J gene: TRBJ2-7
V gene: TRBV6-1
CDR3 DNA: TGTGCCAGCAGTCAGAGGGGGTACGAGCAGTACTTC
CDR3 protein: CASSQRGYEQYF

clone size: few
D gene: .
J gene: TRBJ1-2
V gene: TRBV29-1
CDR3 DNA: TGCAGCGTTGCTGGGTCGTCGGGGTATGGCTACACCTTC
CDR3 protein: CSVAGSSGYGYTF

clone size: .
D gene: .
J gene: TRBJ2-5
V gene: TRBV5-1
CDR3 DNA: TGCGCCAGCAGCCACGGAGGGGGGCGAGTGGAGACCCAGTACTTC
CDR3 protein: CASSHGGGRVETQYF

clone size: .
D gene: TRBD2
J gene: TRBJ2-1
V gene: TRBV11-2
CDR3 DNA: TGTGCCAGCAGCTCTTGGACTAGCGGACTCAATGAGCAGTTCTTC
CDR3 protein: CASSSWTSGLNEQFF

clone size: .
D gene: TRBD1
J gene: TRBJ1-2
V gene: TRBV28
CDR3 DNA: TGTGCCAGCAAGCCCCTCAGGGGGCTCATTGATGGCTACACCTTC
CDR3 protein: CASKPLRGLIDGYTF

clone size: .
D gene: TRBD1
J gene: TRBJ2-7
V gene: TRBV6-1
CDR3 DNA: TGTGCCAGCAGTCGGGACAGACCCTACGAGCAGTACTTC
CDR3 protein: CASSRDRPYEQYF

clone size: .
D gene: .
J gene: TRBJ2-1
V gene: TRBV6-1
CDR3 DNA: TGTGCCAGCAGGACTCAGTTGTATGAGCAGTTCTTC
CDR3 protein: CASRTQLYEQFF

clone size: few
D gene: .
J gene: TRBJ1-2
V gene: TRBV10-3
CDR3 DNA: TGTGCCATCAGTGAGGGCAGGGGCTATGGCTACACCTTC
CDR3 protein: CAISEGRGYGYTF

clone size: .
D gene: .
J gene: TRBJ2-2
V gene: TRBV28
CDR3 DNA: TGTGCCAGCAGACAACAAAACACCGGGGAGCTGTTTTTT
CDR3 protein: CASRQQNTGELFF

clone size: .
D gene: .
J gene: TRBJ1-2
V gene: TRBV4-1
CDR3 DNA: TGCGCCAGCAGCCCAACGCGCAGTATCGTCTATGGCTACACCTTC
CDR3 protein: CASSPTRSIVYGYTF

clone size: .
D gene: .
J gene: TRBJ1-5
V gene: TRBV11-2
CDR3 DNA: TGTGCCAGCAGCTTGGGGCCTCATCAGCCCCAGCATTTT
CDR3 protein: CASSLGPHQPQHF

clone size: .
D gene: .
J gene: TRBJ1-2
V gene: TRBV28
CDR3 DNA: TGTGCCAGCAGTCAGGGGCACGGCTACACCTTC
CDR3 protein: CASSQGHGYTF

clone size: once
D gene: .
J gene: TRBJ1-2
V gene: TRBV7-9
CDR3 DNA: TGTGCCAGCAGCCCGGGTCCTCTATATGGCTACACCTTC
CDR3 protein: CASSPGPLYGYTF

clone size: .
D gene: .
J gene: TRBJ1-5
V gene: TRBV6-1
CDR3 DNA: TGTGCCAGCAGACAGATCCTTGGGCAGCCCCAGCATTTT
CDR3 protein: CASRQILGQPQHF

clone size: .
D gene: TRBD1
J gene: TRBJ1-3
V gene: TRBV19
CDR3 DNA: TGTGCCAGTAGTATAGACGCGACAGGGGCTTCCGGAAACACCATATATTTT
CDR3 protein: CASSIDATGASGNTIYF

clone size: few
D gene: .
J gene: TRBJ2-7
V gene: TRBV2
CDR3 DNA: TGTGCCAGCAAGCGGGCCCTCTACGAGCAGTACTTC
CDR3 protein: CASKRALYEQYF

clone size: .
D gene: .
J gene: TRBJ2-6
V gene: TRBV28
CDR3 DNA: TGTGCCAGCGTGGGAAGGGCCTCTGGGGCCAACGTCCTGACTTTC
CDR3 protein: CASVGRASGANVLTF

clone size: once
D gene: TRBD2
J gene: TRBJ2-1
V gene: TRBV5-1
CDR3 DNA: TGCGCCAGCAGCTTCGGGACTAGCGGTTACAATGAGCAGTTCTTC
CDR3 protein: CASSFGTSGYNEQFF

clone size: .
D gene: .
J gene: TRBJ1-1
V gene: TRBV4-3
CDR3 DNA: TGCGCCAGCAGCCCGGGACGGACCCTCATGAACACTGAAGCTTTCTTT
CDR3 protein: CASSPGRTLMNTEAFF

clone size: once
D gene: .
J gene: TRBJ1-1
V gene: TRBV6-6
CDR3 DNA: TGTGCCAGCAGCTGGCAGGGAGTTCCGAACACTGAAGCTTTCTTT
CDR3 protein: CASSWQGVPNTEAFF

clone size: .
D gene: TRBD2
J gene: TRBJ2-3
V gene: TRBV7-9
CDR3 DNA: TGTGCCAGCAGCTTAGCTGCTAGCGGGCCCACAGATACGCAGTATTTT
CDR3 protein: CASSLAASGPTDTQYF

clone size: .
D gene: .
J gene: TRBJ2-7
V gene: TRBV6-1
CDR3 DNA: TGTGCCAGCAGTGAAGCGGGCAGGCACAACTACGAGCAGTACTTC
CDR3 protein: CASSEAGRHNYEQYF

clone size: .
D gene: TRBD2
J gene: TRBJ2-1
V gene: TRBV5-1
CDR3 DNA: TGCGCCAGCAGCCCCCGGTGGGCGGGAGGGAATAATGAGCAGTTCTTC
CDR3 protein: CASSPRWAGGNNEQFF

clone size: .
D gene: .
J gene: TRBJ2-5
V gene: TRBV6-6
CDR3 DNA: TGTGCCAGCAGCCCTCCCGGGGGACAAGAGACCCAGTACTTC
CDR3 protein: CASSPPGGQETQYF

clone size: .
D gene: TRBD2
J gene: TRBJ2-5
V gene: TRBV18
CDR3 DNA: TGTGCCAGCTCACTCTTATCCCGGGGACTAGCGGGGTCAGAGACCCAGTACTTC
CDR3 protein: CASSLLSRGLAGSETQYF

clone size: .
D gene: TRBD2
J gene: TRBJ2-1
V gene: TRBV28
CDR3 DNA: TGTGCCACCTCCAGACCGGGACTAGCGGGAGAGGAGCAGTTCTTC
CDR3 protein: CATSRPGLAGEEQFF

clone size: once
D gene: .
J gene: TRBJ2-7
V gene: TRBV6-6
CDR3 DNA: TGTGCCAGCAGTTACTCGGGGTCGGGTTACGAGCAGTACTTC
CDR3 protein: CASSYSGSGYEQYF

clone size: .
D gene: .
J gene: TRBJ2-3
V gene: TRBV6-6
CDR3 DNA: TGTGCCAGCAGTTACGGGCGGCGCACAGATACGCAGTATTTT
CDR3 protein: CASSYGRRTDTQYF

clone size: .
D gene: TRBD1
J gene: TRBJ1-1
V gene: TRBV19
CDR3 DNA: TGTGCCAGTAGTCCACGGACAGGGAACACTGAAGCTTTCTTT
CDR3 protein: CASSPRTGNTEAFF